These 3 T cell receptor beta chains came from one sample sequenced in a study of blood T cell repertoires in COVID-19. The data were produced by immunoSEQ multiplex PCR, yet TCRdb's version contains in-frame clones alone and is incomplete. Of 180,000 or so clones in the sample, approximately 82% were seen once. Sequenced material: PBMCs or T cells enriched from blood (not recorded which). The origin of the receptors is a woman between 45 and 60 years old in a cohort exposed to, infected with or recovered from COVID-19 (not recorded which).

This chain connects TRBV6-6 to TRBJ2-7; D may be TRBD2 (8 bases). The germline gives CDR1 MNHNY, CDR2 SVGAGI (reference sequence). There are 13 residues in the CDR3. Trimming removed 8 bases from V and 2 bases from J, with 13 bases in between. CDR3 in amino acids: CASRGGQTYEQYF. The CDR3 coding sequence is TGTGCCAGCCGGGGGGGACAGACCTACGAGCAGTACTTC.

This clone appeared a few times. This chain joins TRBV15 and TRBJ2-2, with a tentative D call TRBD1 (5 bases). The CDR3 totals 15 residues. Germline CDR1 reads LNHNV; CDR2 reads YYDKDF (reference sequence). V was trimmed by 1 base and J by 5 bases, leaving 11 bases between them. The CDR3: CATSRGVDNTGELFF. The CDR3 coding sequence is TGTGCCACCAGCAGAGGAGTGGACAATACCGGGGAGCTGTTTTTT.

This clone was seen a handful of times. V gene TRBV4-1 combines with J gene TRBJ2-7, with a weak D call TRBD2 (6 bases). This CDR3 is 14 amino acids long. Trimming took off 4 bases at V and 6 bases at J, with 16 bases between the two ends. The germline CDR1 and CDR2 sequences are MGHRA and YSYEKL. The CDR3 DNA reads TGCGCCAGCAGCCTCATGGAGGGGAAAAGCGAGCAGTACTTC. Translated: CASSLMEGKSEQYF.